One T cell receptor beta chain is described in this entry. This sample is part of a study of blood T cell repertoires in COVID-19. Background on the study: Sources were T cells, B-cell-depleted T cells, or PBMCs; the material itself was cDNA or gDNA.

Per the original methods: Quantification of nucleated cells was approximated via reference gene primer amplification. This table comes from immunoSEQ multiplex PCR, and its TCRdb copy is limited to in-frame clones, with some not included. V, J and clone size were drawn from that table, and D and trimming were deduced from the DNA. The table has 150,000 or so clones, 84% seen once; the top ten hold 7.5% to 8%. V was clipped by 7 bases and J by 1 base; unmatched bases: 12. The germline V gene encodes CDR1 LNHDA and CDR2 SQIVND (reference sequence). The CDR3 is 16 amino acids. The rearrangement links TRBV19 to TRBJ1-1, with TRBD1 matching 7 bases. The TCR originated in a man between 40 and 49 years old who had recovered from COVID-19. Sequenced input: peripheral blood. CDR3 nucleotide sequence: TGTGCCAGTACCAGAAAGGCGACAGGGACGAACACTGAAGCTTTCTTT. As protein: CASTRKATGTNTEAFF. The entire variable domain, with the rest obtained from reference TRBV19 and TRBJ1-1, is as follows: DGGITQSPKYLFRKEGQNVTLSCEQNLNHDAMYWYRQDPGQGLRLIYYSQIVNDFQKGDIAEGYSVSREKKESFPLTVTSAQKNPTAFYLCASTRKATGTNTEAFFGQGTRLTVV.